Sequencing of this T cell receptor beta chain was carried out in a study of blood T cell repertoires in COVID-19. Study-wide context: Samples taken during acute and convalescent COVID-19 were collected in the United States, Italy and Spain. Sources were T cells, B-cell-depleted T cells, or PBMCs; the material itself was cDNA or gDNA.

One Seattle source followed patients from active infection through their disease course. Germline V gene lookup returns CDR1 SGHRS and CDR2 YFSETQ. The CDR3 sequence is 14 residues long. V dropped 2 bases and J dropped 1; count of bases not matched to a gene: 2. In the authors' workflow: The authors estimated nucleated cell counts from reference gene primer amplification. TCRdb's table, derived via immunoSEQ multiplex PCR, lists solely in-frame clones and lacks some. That table gives V, J and clone size, and the DNA gave D and trimming. The sample yields 300,000 to 400,000 clones, roughly 90% seen once.

J is TRBJ2-5 and V is TRBV5-1; 7 bases map to TRBD1. This TCR came from a woman aged 60-70 years with COVID-19, enrolled during active disease. The sample consisted of peripheral blood. The CDR3 spells CASSLQGSQETQYF. Written as DNA, the CDR3 is TGCGCCAGCAGCTTACAGGGGTCCCAAGAGACCCAGTACTTC.